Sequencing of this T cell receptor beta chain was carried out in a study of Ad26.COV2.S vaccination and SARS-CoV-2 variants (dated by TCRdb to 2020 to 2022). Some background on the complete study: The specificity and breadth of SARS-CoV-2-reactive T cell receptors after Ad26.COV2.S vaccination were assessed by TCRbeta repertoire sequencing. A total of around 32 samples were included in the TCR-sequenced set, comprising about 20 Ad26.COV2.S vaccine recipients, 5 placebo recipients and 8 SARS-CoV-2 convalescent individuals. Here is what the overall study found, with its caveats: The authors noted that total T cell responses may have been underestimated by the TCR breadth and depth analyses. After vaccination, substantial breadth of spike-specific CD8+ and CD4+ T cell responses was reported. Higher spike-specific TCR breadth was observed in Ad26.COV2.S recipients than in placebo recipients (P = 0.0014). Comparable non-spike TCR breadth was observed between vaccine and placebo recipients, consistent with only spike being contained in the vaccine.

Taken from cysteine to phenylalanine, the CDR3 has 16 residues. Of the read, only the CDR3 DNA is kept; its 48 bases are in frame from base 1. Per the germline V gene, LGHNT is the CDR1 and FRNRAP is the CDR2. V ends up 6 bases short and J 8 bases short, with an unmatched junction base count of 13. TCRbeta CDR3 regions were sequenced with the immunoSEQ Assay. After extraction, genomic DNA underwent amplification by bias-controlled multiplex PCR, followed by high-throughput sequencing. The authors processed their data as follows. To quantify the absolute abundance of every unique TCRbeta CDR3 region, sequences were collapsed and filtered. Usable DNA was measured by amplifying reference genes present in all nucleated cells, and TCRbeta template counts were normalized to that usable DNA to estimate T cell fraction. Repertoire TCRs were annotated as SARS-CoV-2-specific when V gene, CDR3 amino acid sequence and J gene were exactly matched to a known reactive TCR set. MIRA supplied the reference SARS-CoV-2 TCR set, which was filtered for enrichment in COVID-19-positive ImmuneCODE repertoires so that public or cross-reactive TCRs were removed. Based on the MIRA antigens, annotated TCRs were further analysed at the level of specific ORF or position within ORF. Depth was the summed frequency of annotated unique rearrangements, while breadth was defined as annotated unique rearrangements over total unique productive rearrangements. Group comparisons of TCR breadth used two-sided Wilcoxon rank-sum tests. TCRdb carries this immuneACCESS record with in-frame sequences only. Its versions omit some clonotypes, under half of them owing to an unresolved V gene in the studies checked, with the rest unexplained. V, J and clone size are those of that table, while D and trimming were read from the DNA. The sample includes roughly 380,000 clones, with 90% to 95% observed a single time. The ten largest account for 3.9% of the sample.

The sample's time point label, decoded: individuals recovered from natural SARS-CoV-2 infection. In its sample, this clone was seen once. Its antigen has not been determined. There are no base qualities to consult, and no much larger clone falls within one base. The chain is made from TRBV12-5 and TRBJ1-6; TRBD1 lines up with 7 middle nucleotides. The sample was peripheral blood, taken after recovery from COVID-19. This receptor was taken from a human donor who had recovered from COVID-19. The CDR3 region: CASGSLPRQGHSPLHF. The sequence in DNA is TGTGCTAGTGGCTCTCTTCCTCGACAGGGTCATTCACCCCTCCACTTT. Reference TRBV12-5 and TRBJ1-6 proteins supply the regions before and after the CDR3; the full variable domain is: DARVTQTPRHKVTEMGQEVTMRCQPILGHNTVFWYRQTMMQGLELLAYFRNRAPLDDSGMPKDRFSAEMPDATLATLKIQPSEPRDSAVYFCASGSLPRQGHSPLHFGNGTRLTVT.